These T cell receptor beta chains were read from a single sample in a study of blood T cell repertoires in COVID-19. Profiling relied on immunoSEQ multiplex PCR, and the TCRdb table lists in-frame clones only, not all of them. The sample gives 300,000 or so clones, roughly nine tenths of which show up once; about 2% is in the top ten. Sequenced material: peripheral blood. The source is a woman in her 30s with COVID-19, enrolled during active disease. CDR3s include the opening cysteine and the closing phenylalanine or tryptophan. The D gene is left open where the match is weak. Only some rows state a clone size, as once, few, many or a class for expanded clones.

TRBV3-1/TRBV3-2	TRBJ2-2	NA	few	CASSAYRGELFF	TGTGCCAGCAGCGCATACAGGGGGGAGCTGTTTTTT
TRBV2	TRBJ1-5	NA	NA	CASSGGTKGSNQPQHF	TGTGCCAGCAGTGGAGGGACAAAAGGAAGCAATCAGCCCCAGCATTTT
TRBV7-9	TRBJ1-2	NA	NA	CASSSPVGYTF	TGTGCCAGCAGCTCCCCAGTAGGCTACACCTTC
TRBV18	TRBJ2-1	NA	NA	CASSPQGDSYNEQFF	TGTGCCAGCTCACCACAGGGGGACTCCTACAATGAGCAGTTCTTC
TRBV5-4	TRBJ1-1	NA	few	CASNLLRGNTEAFF	TGTGCCAGCAACCTCCTCAGGGGGAACACTGAAGCTTTCTTT
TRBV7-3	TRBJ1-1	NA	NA	CASRITPNTEAFF	TGTGCCAGCAGGATTACACCGAACACTGAAGCTTTCTTT
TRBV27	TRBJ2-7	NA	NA	CASSLTAGRYEQYF	TGTGCCAGCAGTTTAACAGCTGGGCGCTACGAGCAGTACTTC
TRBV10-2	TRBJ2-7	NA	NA	CASCRLAATGYEQYF	TGCGCCAGCTGCCGACTGGCGGCTACGGGCTACGAGCAGTACTTC
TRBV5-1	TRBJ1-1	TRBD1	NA	CASSLNPGGEAFF	TGCGCCAGCAGCTTGAACCCAGGGGGGGAAGCTTTCTTT
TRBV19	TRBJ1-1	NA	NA	CASILTGGNTEAFF	TGTGCCAGTATATTAACCGGGGGGAACACTGAAGCTTTCTTT
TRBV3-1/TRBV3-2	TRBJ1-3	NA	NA	CASSQMTVYSGNTIYF	TGTGCCAGCAGCCAGATGACAGTTTACTCTGGAAACACCATATATTTT
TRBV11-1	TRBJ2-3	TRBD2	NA	CASSSGPGRADTQYF	TGTGCCAGCAGCTCCGGCCCCGGGAGGGCTGATACGCAGTATTTT
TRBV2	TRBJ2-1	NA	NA	CASTLGRDVSYNEQFF	TGTGCCAGCACTTTGGGGCGGGATGTCTCCTACAATGAGCAGTTCTTC
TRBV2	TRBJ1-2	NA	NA	CASSESWLQDGYTF	TGTGCCAGCAGTGAATCGTGGCTTCAGGATGGCTACACCTTC
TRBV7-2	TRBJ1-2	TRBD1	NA	CASSLGAGGNYGYTF	TGTGCCAGCAGCTTAGGCGCAGGGGGGAACTATGGCTACACCTTC
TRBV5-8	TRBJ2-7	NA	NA	CASSQTSAGPSSYEQYF	TGTGCCAGCAGCCAAACCAGCGCGGGGCCCAGCTCCTACGAGCAGTACTTC
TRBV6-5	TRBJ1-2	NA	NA	CASSIDGEGYGYTF	TGTGCCAGCAGTATCGATGGGGAGGGGTATGGCTACACCTTC
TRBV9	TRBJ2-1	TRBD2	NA	CASSVGLAGLNEQFF	TGTGCCAGCAGCGTCGGACTAGCGGGCCTAAATGAGCAGTTCTTC
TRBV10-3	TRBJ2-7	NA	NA	CAIRPSVEGYEQYF	TGTGCCATCAGACCCAGTGTGGAGGGCTACGAGCAGTACTTC
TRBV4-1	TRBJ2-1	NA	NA	CASSQDNYYDEQFF	TGCGCCAGCAGCCAAGATAACTATTACGATGAGCAGTTCTTC
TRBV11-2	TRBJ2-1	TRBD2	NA	CASKKGLAAPQFF	TGTGCCAGCAAGAAGGGACTAGCCGCTCCCCAATTCTTC
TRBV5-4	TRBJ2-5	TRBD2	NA	CASSSTPGLAGVETQYF	TGTGCCAGCAGCTCGACACCGGGACTAGCGGGAGTAGAGACCCAGTACTTC
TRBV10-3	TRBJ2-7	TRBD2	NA	CAISESGGVEQYF	TGTGCCATCAGTGAGTCCGGGGGGGTCGAGCAGTACTTC
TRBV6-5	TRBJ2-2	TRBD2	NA	CASTPLAGNTGELFF	TGTGCCAGCACCCCACTAGCGGGGAACACCGGGGAGCTGTTTTTT
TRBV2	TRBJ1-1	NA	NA	CASRQGGASTEAFF	TGTGCCAGCAGGCAAGGGGGGGCGAGCACTGAAGCTTTCTTT
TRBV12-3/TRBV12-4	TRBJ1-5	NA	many	CASTRQGNQPQHF	TGTGCCAGCACCCGACAGGGCAATCAGCCCCAGCATTTT
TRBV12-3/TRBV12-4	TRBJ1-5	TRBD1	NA	CASRGTAVSPQHF	TGTGCCAGCAGGGGGACAGCCGTTTCGCCCCAGCATTTT
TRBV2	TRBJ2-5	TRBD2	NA	CASSELLAGGQETQYF	TGTGCCAGCAGTGAATTACTAGCGGGAGGCCAAGAGACCCAGTACTTC
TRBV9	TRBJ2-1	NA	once	CASSVDASPSAGEQFF	TGTGCCAGCAGCGTAGACGCATCCCCGTCGGCGGGTGAGCAGTTCTTC
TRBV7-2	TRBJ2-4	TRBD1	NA	CASSLLSGGNIQYF	TGTGCCAGCAGCTTACTTTCAGGGGGAAACATTCAGTACTTC
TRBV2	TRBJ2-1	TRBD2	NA	CASSLGLAVYNEQFF	TGTGCCAGCAGCCTGGGACTAGCGGTCTACAATGAGCAGTTCTTC
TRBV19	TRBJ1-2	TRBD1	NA	CASRDSGGNYGYTF	TGTGCCAGTAGGGATTCAGGGGGCAACTATGGCTACACCTTC
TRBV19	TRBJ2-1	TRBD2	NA	CASSIEGLAGLGVYNEQFF	TGTGCCAGTAGTATAGAGGGACTAGCGGGACTGGGTGTCTACAATGAGCAGTTCTTC
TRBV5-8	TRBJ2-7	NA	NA	CASSPRGAGGPYEQYF	TGTGCCAGCAGTCCCAGGGGGGCCGGGGGCCCCTACGAGCAGTACTTC
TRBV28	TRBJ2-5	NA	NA	CASRPGGGQETQYF	TGTGCCAGCAGGCCCGGGGGAGGCCAAGAGACCCAGTACTTC
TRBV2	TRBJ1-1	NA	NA	CASSEGGTLNTEAFF	TGTGCCAGCAGTGAAGGTGGGACACTGAACACTGAAGCTTTCTTT
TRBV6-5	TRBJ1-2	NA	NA	CASRSHYGYTF	TGTGCCAGCAGGAGTCACTATGGCTACACCTTC
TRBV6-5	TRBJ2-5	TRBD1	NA	CASSLGTGLWETQYF	TGTGCCAGCAGTTTAGGGACAGGGCTGTGGGAGACCCAGTACTTC
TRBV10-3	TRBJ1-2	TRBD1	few	CAISEPWDSIYGYTF	TGTGCCATCAGTGAGCCTTGGGACAGCATCTATGGCTACACCTTC
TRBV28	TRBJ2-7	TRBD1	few	CASSRQGPYYEQYF	TGTGCCAGCAGTCGACAGGGACCCTACTACGAGCAGTACTTC
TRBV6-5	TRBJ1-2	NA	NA	CASSYEGVGGYTF	TGTGCCAGCAGTTACGAGGGAGTAGGTGGCTACACCTTC
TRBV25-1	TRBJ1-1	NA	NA	CASSDQGWHTEAFF	TGTGCCAGCAGTGACCAGGGCTGGCACACTGAAGCTTTCTTT
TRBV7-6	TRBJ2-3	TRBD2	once	CASSTLAGVVDTQYF	TGTGCCAGCAGCACCCTAGCGGGAGTCGTGGATACGCAGTATTTT
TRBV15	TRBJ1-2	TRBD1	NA	CATRPRTGEDGYTF	TGTGCCACCAGACCTAGGACAGGTGAGGATGGCTACACCTTC
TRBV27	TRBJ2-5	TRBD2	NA	CASSPRLAGQETQYF	TGTGCCAGCAGCCCACGGCTAGCGGGACAAGAGACCCAGTACTTC
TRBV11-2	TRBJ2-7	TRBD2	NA	CASSLEPGLASGEQYF	TGTGCCAGCAGCTTAGAGCCGGGACTAGCGTCTGGCGAGCAGTACTTC